Below, one TCR beta chain is given with its context. This clone was observed once. The antigen it recognizes is unknown. Qualities for individual bases were not recorded, and no much larger clone is one base off. This sample's time point label indicates: baseline before first vaccination. Vaccinee samples were obtained from the UK trials COV001 and COV002, which included a single-blind randomized controlled phase 2/3 trial of AZD1222 (ChAdOx1 nCoV-19) in healthy adults. For TCRbeta chain sequencing, PBMC samples were collected from trial participants at day 0 and at day 28 after the second dose. The sample is drawn from a study of T cell responses to AZD1222 COVID-19 vaccine listed by TCRdb under 2021. Background for the entire study: AZD1222 recipients whose second dose came at about 4 weeks and those whose second dose came at about 12 weeks were combined into one group, since spike-specific TCR depth and breadth did not differ between the two schedules. Enrollment into the trials was organized by age into subgroups of 18-55, 56-69 and 70-plus years, and those subgroups contained roughly 150, 30 and 60 TCR-sequenced participants, respectively. A total of roughly 240 trial participants underwent TCR sequencing, of whom some 210 received two doses of AZD1222 and 26 received two doses of the MenACWY control vaccine. The investigation overall reported the following: Conclusions about previously exposed vaccinees are limited because only six or seven AZD1222 recipients were SARS-CoV-2 seropositive at baseline. In the small 56-69-year group, the increase in depth fell short of significance, most likely because of low power. Spike-specific TCR breadth and depth rose significantly after two AZD1222 doses compared with day 0 and with MenACWY recipients. Reportedly, almost half of the unique spike-specific TCRs recognized epitopes lying outside the regions that are mutated in the B.1.351 and B.1.1.7 variants. The whole spike protein was spanned by vaccine-associated CD4 TCRs, and dominant responses were seen in regions 160-218 and 743-854. Because no day 14 peak-response samples were available, repertoires were characterized only after the peak T cell response. Most participants were white British and females outnumbered males, and the authors suggested that clonal diversity may have been underestimated.

From the cysteine up to the phenylalanine, the CDR3 has a length of 15 residues. Solely the CDR3 DNA is kept, with 45 bases framed from the first base. CDR1 LGHNT and CDR2 FRNRAP were looked up in the germline V gene. V drops 3 bases and J drops 0 bases, leaving 9 bases in between. The CDR3 regions of human TCRbeta chains were analyzed by immunosequencing. The study's processing was this. Repertoire TCRs were matched against a reference library of SARS-CoV-2-specific TCRs generated with the MIRA antigen-specificity platform. Breadth meant the fraction of unique TCRs that were SARS-CoV-2-associated, whereas depth meant the fraction of total T cells that were SARS-CoV-2-associated. Each spike-specific TCR was assigned to its reactive spike region and to a CD4 or CD8 class using the MIRA data. Log10-transformed breadth and depth values were compared by one-way ANOVA with Sidak's multiple comparisons tests. Sourced from immuneACCESS, this table was stored by TCRdb with only in-frame sequences that have V and J called. A share of the clones is absent; for the studies checked, an unresolved V gene accounts for under half, and the remainder has no known explanation. V, J and clone size reflect that table, while D and trimming were determined from the DNA. This sample comprises over 150,000 clones, 90% of them detected only once. About 6.1% of the sample goes to the ten largest clones.

The sequence derives from an adult in good health. Material: peripheral blood, obtained on day 0 of AZD1222 vaccination. The sequence joins TRBV12-5 to TRBJ1-3, with the D gene call left open. The bases are TGTGCTAGTGGTTTCGTGGGTGACTCTGGAAACACCATATATTTT. Translated, this gives CASGFVGDSGNTIYF. Extended through the reference TRBV12-5 and TRBJ1-3 proteins, this CDR3 yields the full variable domain: DARVTQTPRHKVTEMGQEVTMRCQPILGHNTVFWYRQTMMQGLELLAYFRNRAPLDDSGMPKDRFSAEMPDATLATLKIQPSEPRDSAVYFCASGFVGDSGNTIYFGEGSWLTVV.